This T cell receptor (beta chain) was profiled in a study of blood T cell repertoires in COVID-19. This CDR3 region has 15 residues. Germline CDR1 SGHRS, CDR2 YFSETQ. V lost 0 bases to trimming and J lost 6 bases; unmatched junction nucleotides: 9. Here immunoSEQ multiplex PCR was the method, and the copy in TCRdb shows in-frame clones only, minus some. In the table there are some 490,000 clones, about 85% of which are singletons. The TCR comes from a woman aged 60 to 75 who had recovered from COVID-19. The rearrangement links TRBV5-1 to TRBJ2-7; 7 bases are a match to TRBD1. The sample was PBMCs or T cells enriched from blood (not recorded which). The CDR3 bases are TGCGCCAGCAGCTTGGATAGGGGGCCCCTATTCGAGCAGTACTTC. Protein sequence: CASSLDRGPLFEQYF.